This is a list of T cell receptor beta chains from one sample in a study of vaccination effects on CD4 cells after COVID-19. Here immunoSEQ multiplex PCR was the method, and the copy in TCRdb shows in-frame clones only, minus some. The sample yields roughly 34,000 clones, approximately 78% seen once. The antigens these receptors bind are not known. The starting material was CD4+ T cells from PBMCs cultured with HCoV-NL63 spike peptides, obtained after COVID-19 vaccination. The receptors here all came from a human donor who received a COVID-19 vaccine. Some clones in this sample may be carry-over from other donors' samples. Each CDR3 is given with its conserved first and last residue. D genes are given only for firm matches. Only some rows state a clone size, as once, few, many or a class for expanded clones.

v_gene: TRBV28; abundance: -; d_gene: TRBD1; j_gene: TRBJ1-2; CDR3aa: CASSLVLGYGQGDYGYTF; CDR3nt: TGTGCCAGCAGTTTAGTCCTTGGTTATGGACAGGGGGACTATGGCTACACCTTC
v_gene: TRBV6-5; abundance: -; d_gene: TRBD2; j_gene: TRBJ2-3; CDR3aa: CASTGTSNTQYF; CDR3nt: TGTGCCAGCACCGGGACTAGCAATACGCAGTATTTT
v_gene: TRBV5-1; abundance: few; d_gene: TRBD1; j_gene: TRBJ1-3; CDR3aa: CASSVGQGAGGNTIYF; CDR3nt: TGCGCCAGCAGCGTCGGACAGGGGGCAGGGGGAAACACCATATATTTT
v_gene: TRBV18; abundance: few; d_gene: TRBD1; j_gene: TRBJ1-3; CDR3aa: CASSQTGENTIYF; CDR3nt: TGTGCCAGCTCACAGACAGGGGAGAACACCATATATTTT
v_gene: TRBV21-1; abundance: -; d_gene: -; j_gene: TRBJ2-5; CDR3aa: CASSSRTDRVLQETQYF; CDR3nt: TGTGCCAGCAGCTCCCGGACTGACAGGGTCCTACAAGAGACCCAGTACTTC
v_gene: TRBV7-2; abundance: -; d_gene: -; j_gene: TRBJ2-2; CDR3aa: CASSLLGGMNTGELFF; CDR3nt: TGTGCCAGCAGCCTCCTAGGCGGGATGAACACCGGGGAGCTGTTTTTT
v_gene: TRBV2; abundance: -; d_gene: TRBD1; j_gene: TRBJ1-5; CDR3aa: CASSVVSGGHSNQPQHF; CDR3nt: TGTGCCAGCAGTGTGGTGTCAGGGGGCCATAGCAATCAGCCCCAGCATTTT
v_gene: TRBV6-4; abundance: -; d_gene: -; j_gene: TRBJ1-2; CDR3aa: CASSVQRPHGYTF; CDR3nt: TGTGCCAGCAGTGTCCAGCGGCCTCATGGCTACACCTTC
v_gene: TRBV20-1; abundance: -; d_gene: -; j_gene: TRBJ2-3; CDR3aa: CSGSTDTQYF; CDR3nt: TGCAGCGGGAGCACAGATACGCAGTATTTT
v_gene: TRBV29-1; abundance: once; d_gene: -; j_gene: TRBJ1-3; CDR3aa: CSVELEGSGNTIYF; CDR3nt: TGCAGCGTTGAACTTGAGGGCTCTGGAAACACCATATATTTT
v_gene: TRBV5-8; abundance: -; d_gene: TRBD2; j_gene: TRBJ2-3; CDR3aa: CASPWGLAERRSTDTQYF; CDR3nt: TGTGCCAGCCCTTGGGGACTAGCAGAGAGACGTAGCACAGATACGCAGTATTTT
v_gene: TRBV29-1; abundance: -; d_gene: -; j_gene: TRBJ1-5; CDR3aa: CSAKTGGVDQPQHF; CDR3nt: TGCAGCGCCAAGACCGGCGGGGTCGACCAGCCCCAGCATTTT
v_gene: TRBV3-1/TRBV3-2; abundance: few; d_gene: -; j_gene: TRBJ1-6; CDR3aa: CASSPGLYNSPLHF; CDR3nt: TGTGCCAGCAGCCCGGGACTTTATAATTCACCCCTCCACTTT
v_gene: TRBV24-1; abundance: -; d_gene: TRBD1; j_gene: TRBJ2-3; CDR3aa: CATSARSAPGRGQRDTQYF; CDR3nt: TGTGCCACCAGTGCCCGGTCAGCCCCGGGCAGGGGGCAAAGAGATACGCAGTATTTT
v_gene: TRBV6-1; abundance: -; d_gene: TRBD2; j_gene: TRBJ2-3; CDR3aa: CASSDLGLAGGPYSDTQYF; CDR3nt: TGTGCCAGCAGTGATCTGGGACTAGCGGGGGGGCCGTATTCAGATACGCAGTATTTT